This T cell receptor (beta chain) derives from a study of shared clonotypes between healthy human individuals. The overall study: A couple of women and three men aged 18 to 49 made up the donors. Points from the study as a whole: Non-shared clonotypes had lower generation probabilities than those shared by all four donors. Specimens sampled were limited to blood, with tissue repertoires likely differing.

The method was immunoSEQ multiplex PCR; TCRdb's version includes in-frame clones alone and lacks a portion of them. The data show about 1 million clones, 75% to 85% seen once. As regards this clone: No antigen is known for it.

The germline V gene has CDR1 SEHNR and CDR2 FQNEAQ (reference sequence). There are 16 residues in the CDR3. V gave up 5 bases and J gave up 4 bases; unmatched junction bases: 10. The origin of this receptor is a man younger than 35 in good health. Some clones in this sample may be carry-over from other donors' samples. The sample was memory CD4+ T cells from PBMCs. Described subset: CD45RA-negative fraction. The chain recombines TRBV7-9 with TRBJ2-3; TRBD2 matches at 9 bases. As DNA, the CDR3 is TGTGCCAGCAGCCCCCGACTAGCGGATAACTCAGATACGCAGTATTTT. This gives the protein CASSPRLADNSDTQYF.